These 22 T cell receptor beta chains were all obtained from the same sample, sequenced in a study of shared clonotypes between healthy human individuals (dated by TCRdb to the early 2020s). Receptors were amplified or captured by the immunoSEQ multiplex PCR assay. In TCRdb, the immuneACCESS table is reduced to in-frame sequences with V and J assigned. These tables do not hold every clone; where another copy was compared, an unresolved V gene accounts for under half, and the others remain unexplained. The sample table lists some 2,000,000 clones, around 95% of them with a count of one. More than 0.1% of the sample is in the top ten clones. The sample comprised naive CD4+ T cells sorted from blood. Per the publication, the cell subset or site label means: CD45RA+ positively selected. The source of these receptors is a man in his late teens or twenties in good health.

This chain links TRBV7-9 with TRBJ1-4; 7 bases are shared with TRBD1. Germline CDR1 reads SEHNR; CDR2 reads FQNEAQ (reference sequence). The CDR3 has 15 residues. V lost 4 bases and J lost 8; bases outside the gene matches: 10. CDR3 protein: CASSWGQPSGEKLFF. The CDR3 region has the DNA TGTGCCAGCAGCTGGGGACAGCCGAGTGGGGAAAAACTGTTTTTT.

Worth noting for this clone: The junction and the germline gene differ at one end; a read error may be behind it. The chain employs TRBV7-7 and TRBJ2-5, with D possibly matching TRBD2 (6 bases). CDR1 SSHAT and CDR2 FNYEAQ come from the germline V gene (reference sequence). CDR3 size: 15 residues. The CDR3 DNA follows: TGTGCTAGCAGCCCAACCCAGGGACTGCAAGAGACCCAGTACTTC. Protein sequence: CASSPTQGLQETQYF.

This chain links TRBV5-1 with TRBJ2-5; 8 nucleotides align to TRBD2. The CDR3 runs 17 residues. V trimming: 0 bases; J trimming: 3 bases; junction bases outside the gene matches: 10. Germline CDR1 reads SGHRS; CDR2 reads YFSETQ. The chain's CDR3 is CASSLEGAGRAEETQYF. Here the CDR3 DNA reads TGCGCCAGCAGCTTGGAGGGAGCCGGGAGGGCCGAAGAGACCCAGTACTTC.

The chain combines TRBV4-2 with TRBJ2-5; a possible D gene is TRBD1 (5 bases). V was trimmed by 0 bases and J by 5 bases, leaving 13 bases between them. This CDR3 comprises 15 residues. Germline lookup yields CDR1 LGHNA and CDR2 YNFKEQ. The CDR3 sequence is CASSQDVGAGETQYF. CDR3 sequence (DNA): TGTGCCAGCAGCCAAGATGTAGGGGCCGGGGAGACCCAGTACTTC.

In nucleotides, the CDR3 is TGTGCCAGCAGCTCCACTAGCGGGAGCTCCTACGAGCAGTACTTC. This translates into CASSSTSGSSYEQYF. This rearrangement joins TRBV9 to TRBJ2-7; 11 bases line up with TRBD2. V trimming: 4 bases; J trimming: 0 bases; junction bases outside the gene matches: 3. Germline CDR1 SGDLS, CDR2 YYNGEE. The CDR3 consists of 15 residues.

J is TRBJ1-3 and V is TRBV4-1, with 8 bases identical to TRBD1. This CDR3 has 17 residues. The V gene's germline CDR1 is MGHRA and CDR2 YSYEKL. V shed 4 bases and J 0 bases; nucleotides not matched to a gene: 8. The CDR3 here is CASSRLGQAISGNTIYF. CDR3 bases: TGCGCCAGCAGCCGATTGGGACAGGCGATCTCTGGAAACACCATATATTTT.

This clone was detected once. The CDR3 region has the DNA TGCGCCAGCAGCCAAGAACCAGGGATATCCACAGATACGCAGTATTTT. Amino acids: CASSQEPGISTDTQYF. The chain combines TRBV4-3 with TRBJ2-3; D may be TRBD1 (5 bases). The V gene lost 0 bases and the J gene lost 2 bases, with 12 bases spanning the gap. Germline loops: CDR1 LGHNA, CDR2 YSLEER. This CDR3 region has 16 residues.

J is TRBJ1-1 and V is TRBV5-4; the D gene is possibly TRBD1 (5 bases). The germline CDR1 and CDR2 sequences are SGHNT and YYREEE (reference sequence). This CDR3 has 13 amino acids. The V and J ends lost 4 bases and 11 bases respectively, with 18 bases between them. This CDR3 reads CASSRDGGFRAFF. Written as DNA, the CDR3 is TGTGCCAGCAGCAGGGACGGGGGGTTTAGGGCTTTCTTT.

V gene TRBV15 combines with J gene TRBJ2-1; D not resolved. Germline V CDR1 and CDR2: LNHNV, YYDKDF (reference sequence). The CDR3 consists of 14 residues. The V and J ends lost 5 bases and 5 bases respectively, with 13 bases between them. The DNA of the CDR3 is TGTGCCACCAGCCTTACCATGGGTCACAATGAGCAGTTCTTC. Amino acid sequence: CATSLTMGHNEQFF.

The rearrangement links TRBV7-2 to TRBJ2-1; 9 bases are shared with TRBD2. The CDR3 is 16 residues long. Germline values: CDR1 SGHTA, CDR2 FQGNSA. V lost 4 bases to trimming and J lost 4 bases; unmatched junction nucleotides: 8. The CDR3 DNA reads TGTGCCAGCAGCTCAAGCGGGAGGATCAGGTACAATGAGCAGTTCTTC. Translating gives CASSSSGRIRYNEQFF.

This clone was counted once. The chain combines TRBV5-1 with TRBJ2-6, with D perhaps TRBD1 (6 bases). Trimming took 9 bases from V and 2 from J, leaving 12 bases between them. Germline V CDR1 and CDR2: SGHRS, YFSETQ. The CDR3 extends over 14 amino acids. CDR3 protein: CATNRVPGANVLTF. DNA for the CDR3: TGCGCCACCAACAGGGTCCCTGGGGCCAACGTCCTGACTTTC.

The CDR3 loop reads CSAPGINEQFF. CDR3 DNA: TGCAGTGCTCCTGGGATAAATGAGCAGTTCTTC. This chain uses TRBV20-1 with TRBJ2-1, with unresolved D. Trimming cost V 5 bases and J 7 bases, with 9 bases left between them. Germline CDR1 DFQATT, CDR2 SNEGSKA (reference sequence). The CDR3 is 11 residues long.

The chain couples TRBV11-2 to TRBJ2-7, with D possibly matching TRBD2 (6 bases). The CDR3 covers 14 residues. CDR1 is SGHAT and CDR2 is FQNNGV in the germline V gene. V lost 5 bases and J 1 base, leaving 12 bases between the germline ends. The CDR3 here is CASSQLGRSYEQYF. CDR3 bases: TGTGCCAGCAGCCAACTAGGGAGGTCCTACGAGCAGTACTTC.

The CDR3 here is CALSTAGGNEQFF. The CDR3 DNA follows: TGTGCCTTATCGACCGCCGGGGGTAATGAGCAGTTCTTC. This chain connects TRBV10-3 to TRBJ2-1; the D gene is possibly TRBD2 (6 bases). V was trimmed by 11 bases and J by 7 bases, leaving 18 bases between them. Germline CDR1 is ENHRY and CDR2 is SYGVKD. CDR3 length: 13 residues.

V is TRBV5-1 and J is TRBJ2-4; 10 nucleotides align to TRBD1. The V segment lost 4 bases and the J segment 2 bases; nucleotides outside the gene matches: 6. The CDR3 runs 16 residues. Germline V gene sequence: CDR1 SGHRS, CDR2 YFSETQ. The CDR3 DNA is TGCGCCAGCAGCCCCGGACAGGGGGAGACCAAAAACATTCAGTACTTC. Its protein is CASSPGQGETKNIQYF.

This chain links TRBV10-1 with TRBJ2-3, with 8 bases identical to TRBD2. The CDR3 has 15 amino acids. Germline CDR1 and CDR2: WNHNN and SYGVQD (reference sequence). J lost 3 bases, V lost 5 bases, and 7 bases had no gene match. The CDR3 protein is CASSRTSKTTDTQYF. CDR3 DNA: TGCGCCAGCAGTAGGACTAGCAAGACGACAGATACGCAGTATTTT.

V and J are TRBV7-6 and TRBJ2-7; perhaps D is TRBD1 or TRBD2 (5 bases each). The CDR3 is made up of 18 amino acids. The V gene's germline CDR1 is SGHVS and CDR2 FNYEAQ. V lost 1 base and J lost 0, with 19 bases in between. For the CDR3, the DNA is TGTGCCAGCAGCTTAGTGCAGCGTGGGGGTGTCGGCTCCTACGAGCAGTACTTC. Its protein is CASSLVQRGGVGSYEQYF.

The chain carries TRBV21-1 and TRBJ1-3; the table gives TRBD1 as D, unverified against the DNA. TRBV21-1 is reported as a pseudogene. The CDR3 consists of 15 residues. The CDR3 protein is CASSYRGFGGNTIYF. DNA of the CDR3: TGTGCCAGCAGCTATAGGGGATTTGGTGGAAACACCATATATTTT.

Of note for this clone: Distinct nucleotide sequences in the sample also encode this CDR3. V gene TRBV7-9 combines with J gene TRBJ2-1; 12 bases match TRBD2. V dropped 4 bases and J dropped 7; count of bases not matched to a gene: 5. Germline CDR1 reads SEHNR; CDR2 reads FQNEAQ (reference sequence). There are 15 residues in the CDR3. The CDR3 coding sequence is TGTGCCAGCAGCTCCCTAGCGGGAGGGCCGAATGAGCAGTTCTTC. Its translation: CASSSLAGGPNEQFF.

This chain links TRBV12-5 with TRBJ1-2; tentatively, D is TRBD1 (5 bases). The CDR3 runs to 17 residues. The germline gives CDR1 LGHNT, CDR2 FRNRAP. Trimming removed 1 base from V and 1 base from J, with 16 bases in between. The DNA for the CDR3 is TGTGCTAGTGGTTTGGGCTACGGGACCGCGCATAACTATGGCTACACCTTC. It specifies CASGLGYGTAHNYGYTF.

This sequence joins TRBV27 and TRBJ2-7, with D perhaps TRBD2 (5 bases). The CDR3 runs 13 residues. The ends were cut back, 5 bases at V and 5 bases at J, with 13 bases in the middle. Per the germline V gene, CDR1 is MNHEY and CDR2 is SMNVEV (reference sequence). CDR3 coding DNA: TGTGCCAGCAGTGGAGGCGGCACCCACGAGCAGTACTTC. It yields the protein CASSGGGTHEQYF.

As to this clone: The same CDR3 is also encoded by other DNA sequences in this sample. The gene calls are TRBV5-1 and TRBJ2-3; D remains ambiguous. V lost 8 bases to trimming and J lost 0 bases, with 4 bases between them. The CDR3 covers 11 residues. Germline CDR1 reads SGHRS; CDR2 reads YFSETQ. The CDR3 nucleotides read TGCGCCAGTAGGAGCACAGATACGCAGTATTTT. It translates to CASRSTDTQYF.